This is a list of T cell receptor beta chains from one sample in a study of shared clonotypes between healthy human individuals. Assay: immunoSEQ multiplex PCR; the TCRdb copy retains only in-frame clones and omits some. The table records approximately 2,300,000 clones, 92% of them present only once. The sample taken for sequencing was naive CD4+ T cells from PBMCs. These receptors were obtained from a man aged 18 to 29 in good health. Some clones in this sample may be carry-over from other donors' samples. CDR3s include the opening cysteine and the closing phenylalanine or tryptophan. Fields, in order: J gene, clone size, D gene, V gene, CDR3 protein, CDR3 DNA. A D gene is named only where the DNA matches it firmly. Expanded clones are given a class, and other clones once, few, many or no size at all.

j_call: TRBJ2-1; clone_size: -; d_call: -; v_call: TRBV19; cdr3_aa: CASTPGGPISYNEQFF; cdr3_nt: TGTGCCAGTACCCCAGGGGGGCCCATCTCCTACAATGAGCAGTTCTTC
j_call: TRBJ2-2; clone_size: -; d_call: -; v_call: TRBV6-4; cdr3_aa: CASSDLGTGELFF; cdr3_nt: TGTGCCAGCAGTGACCTAGGAACCGGGGAGCTGTTTTTT
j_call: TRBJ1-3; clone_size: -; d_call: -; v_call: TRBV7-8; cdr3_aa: CASSLEIIGSGNTIYF; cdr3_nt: TGTGCCAGCAGCTTAGAAATCATAGGATCTGGAAACACCATATATTTT
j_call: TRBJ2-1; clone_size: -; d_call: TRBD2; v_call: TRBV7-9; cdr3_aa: CASSLGLAANEQFF; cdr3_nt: TGTGCCAGCAGCCTGGGACTAGCGGCAAATGAGCAGTTCTTC
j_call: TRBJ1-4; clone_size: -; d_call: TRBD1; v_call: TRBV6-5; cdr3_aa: CASRRGRDEKLFF; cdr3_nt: TGTGCCAGCAGGAGGGGGCGCGATGAAAAACTGTTTTTT
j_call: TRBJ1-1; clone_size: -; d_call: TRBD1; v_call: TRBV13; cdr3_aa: CASSPRTGGASFF; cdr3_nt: TGTGCCAGCAGCCCCCGGACAGGGGGCGCGAGCTTCTTT
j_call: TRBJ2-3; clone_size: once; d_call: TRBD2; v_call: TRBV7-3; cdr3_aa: CASSLTGTSGSPDTQYF; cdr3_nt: TGTGCCAGCAGCTTAACGGGAACTAGCGGGAGTCCAGATACGCAGTATTTT
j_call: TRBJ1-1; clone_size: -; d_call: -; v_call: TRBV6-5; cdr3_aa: CASSQPPQSTEAFF; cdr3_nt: TGTGCCAGCAGTCAACCTCCCCAAAGCACTGAAGCTTTCTTT
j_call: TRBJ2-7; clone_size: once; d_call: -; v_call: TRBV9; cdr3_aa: CASSVDVVRGDEQYF; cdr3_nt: TGTGCCAGCAGCGTGGATGTGGTTCGAGGCGACGAGCAGTACTTC
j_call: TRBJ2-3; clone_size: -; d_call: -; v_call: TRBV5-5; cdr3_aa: CASSLVSITDTQYF; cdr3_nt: TGTGCCAGCAGCTTGGTTTCCATCACAGATACGCAGTATTTT
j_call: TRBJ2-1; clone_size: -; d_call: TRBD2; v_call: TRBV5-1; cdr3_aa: CASSRTSGVTILYNEQFF; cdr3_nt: TGCGCCAGCAGCCGTACTAGCGGGGTTACGATATTATACAATGAGCAGTTCTTC
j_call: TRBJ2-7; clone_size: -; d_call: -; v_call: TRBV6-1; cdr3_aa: CASSREARGEYEQYF; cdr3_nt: TGTGCCAGCAGTCGGGAAGCCAGGGGCGAATACGAGCAGTACTTC
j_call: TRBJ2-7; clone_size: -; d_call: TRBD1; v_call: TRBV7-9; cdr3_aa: CASSSPGTGAHEQYF; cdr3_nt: TGTGCCAGCAGCTCCCCCGGGACAGGGGCCCACGAGCAGTACTTC
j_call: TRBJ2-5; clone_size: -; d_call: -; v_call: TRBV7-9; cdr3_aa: CASSPQDVRTQYF; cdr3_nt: TGTGCCAGCAGCCCGCAGGACGTTCGGACCCAGTACTTC
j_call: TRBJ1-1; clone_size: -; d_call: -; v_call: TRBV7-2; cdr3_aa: CASSSHMNTEAFF; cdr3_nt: TGTGCCAGCAGCTCCCATATGAACACTGAAGCTTTCTTT
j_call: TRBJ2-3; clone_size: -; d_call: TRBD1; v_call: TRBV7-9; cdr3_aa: CASSFTSRGITDTQYF; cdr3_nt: TGTGCCAGCAGCTTTACATCCAGGGGGATCACAGATACGCAGTATTTT
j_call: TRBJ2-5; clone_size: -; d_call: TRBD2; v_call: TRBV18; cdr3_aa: CASSPQLGRESQETQYF; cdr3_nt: TGTGCCAGCTCACCACAATTGGGGCGGGAGTCCCAAGAGACCCAGTACTTC
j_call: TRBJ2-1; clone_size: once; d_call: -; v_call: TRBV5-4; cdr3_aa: CASSLAGSSYNEQFF; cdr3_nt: TGTGCCAGCAGCTTGGCAGGGAGCTCCTACAATGAGCAGTTCTTC
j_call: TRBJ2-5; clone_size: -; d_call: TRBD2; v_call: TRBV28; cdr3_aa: CASWTSGRGIETQYF; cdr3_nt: TGTGCCAGCTGGACTAGCGGGAGGGGGATAGAGACCCAGTACTTC
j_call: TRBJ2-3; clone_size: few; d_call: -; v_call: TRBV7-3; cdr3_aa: CASRLTGQGGTDTQYF; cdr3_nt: TGTGCCAGCAGATTGACGGGACAAGGGGGCACAGATACGCAGTATTTT
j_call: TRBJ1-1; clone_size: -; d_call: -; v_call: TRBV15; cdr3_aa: CATSGPPQGAFF; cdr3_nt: TGTGCCACCAGCGGACCCCCCCAGGGAGCTTTCTTT
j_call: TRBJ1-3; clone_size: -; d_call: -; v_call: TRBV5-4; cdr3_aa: CASSLGRSSSGNTIYF; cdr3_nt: TGTGCCAGCAGCTTGGGCCGTTCTTCCTCTGGAAACACCATATATTTT
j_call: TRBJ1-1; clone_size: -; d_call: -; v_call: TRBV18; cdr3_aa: CASSPPGGRNTEAFF; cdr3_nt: TGTGCCAGCTCACCCCCGGGAGGGCGGAACACTGAAGCTTTCTTT
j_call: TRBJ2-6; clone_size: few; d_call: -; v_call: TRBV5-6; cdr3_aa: CASSGSSGANVLTF; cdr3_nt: TGTGCCAGCAGTGGTAGCTCTGGGGCCAACGTCCTGACTTTC
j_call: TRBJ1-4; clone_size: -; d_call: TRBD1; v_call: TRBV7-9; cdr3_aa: CASLATGGKEKLFF; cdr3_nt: TGTGCCAGCCTCGCGACAGGGGGAAAGGAAAAACTGTTTTTT
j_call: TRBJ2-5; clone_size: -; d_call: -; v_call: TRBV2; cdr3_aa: CASSGVGTETQYF; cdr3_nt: TGTGCCAGCAGTGGGGTTGGCACGGAGACCCAGTACTTC
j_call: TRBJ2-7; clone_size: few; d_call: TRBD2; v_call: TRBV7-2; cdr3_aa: CASSLGTSGSYEQYF; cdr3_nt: TGTGCCAGCAGCTTAGGGACTAGCGGGAGCTACGAGCAGTACTTC
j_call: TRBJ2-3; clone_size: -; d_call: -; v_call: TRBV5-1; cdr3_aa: CASSSDRPSTDTQYF; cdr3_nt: TGCGCCAGCAGCTCGGACAGACCCAGCACAGATACGCAGTATTTT
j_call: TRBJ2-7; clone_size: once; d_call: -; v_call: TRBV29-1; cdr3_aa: CSVEDPGKASGQYF; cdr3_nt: TGCAGCGTTGAAGATCCGGGTAAGGCCTCTGGGCAGTACTTC
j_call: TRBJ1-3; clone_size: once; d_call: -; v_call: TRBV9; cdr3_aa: CASSVGQGAGNTIYF; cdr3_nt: TGTGCCAGCAGCGTAGGGCAGGGCGCAGGAAACACCATATATTTT
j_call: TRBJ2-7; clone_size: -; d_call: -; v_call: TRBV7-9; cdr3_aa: CASSLEFEQYF; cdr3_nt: TGTGCCAGCAGCTTAGAATTCGAGCAGTACTTC
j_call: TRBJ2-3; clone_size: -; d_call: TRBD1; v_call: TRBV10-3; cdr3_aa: CAISVTGTGGVGTDTQYF; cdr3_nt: TGTGCCATCAGCGTCACCGGGACAGGGGGTGTGGGCACAGATACGCAGTATTTT
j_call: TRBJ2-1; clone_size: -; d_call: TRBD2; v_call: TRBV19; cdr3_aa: CASRESRGRGSHNEQFF; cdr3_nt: TGTGCCAGTAGGGAATCCCGCGGGAGGGGTTCCCACAATGAGCAGTTCTTC
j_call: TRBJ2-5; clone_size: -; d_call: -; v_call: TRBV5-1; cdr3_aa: CASSLADQAVAQYF; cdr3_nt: TGCGCCAGCAGCTTGGCCGACCAGGCGGTGGCCCAGTACTTC
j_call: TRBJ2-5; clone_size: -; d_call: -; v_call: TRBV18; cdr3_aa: CASSSRFGEGPETQYF; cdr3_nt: TGTGCCAGCTCATCTCGTTTTGGGGAAGGACCAGAGACCCAGTACTTC
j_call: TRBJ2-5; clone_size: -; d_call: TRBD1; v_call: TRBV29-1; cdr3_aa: CSVARRGQGQETQYF; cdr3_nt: TGCAGCGTTGCCCGAAGGGGGCAGGGGCAAGAGACCCAGTACTTC
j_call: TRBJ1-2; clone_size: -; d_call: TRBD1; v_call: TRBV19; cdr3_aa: CASSTTGGTYGYTF; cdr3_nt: TGTGCCAGTAGTACAACAGGGGGGACCTATGGCTACACCTTC
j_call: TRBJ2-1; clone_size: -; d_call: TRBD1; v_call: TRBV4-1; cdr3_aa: CASSPGVTGGYNEQFF; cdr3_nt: TGCGCCAGCAGCCCAGGGGTGACAGGGGGGTACAATGAGCAGTTCTTC
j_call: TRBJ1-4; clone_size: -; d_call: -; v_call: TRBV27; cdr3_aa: CASSLHRERNNEKLFF; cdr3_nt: TGTGCCAGCAGTTTACACAGGGAACGGAATAATGAAAAACTGTTTTTT
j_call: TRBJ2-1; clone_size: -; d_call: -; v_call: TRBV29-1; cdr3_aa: CSGQERGTRGYNEQFF; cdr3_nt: TGCAGCGGACAAGAACGCGGGACACGCGGCTACAATGAGCAGTTCTTC
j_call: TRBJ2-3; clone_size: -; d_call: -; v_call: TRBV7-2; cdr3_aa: CASSLARGGNTQYF; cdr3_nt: TGTGCCAGCAGCTTAGCCAGGGGCGGCAATACGCAGTATTTT
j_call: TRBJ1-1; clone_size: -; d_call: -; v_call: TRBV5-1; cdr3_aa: CATRRSGRDTEAFF; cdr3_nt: TGCGCCACCAGACGGTCAGGCAGGGACACTGAAGCTTTCTTT
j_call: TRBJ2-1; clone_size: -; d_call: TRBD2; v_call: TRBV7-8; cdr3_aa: CASSKSGRSFNEQFF; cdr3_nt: TGTGCCAGCAGCAAGAGCGGGAGGTCATTCAATGAGCAGTTCTTC
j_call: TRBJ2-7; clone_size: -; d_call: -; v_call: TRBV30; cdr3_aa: CAWRLLGRGYEQYF; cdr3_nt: TGTGCCTGGAGGTTGCTAGGCAGGGGTTACGAGCAGTACTTC
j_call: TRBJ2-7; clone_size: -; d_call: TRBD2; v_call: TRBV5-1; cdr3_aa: CASSTGTSGAWEQYF; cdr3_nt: TGCGCCAGCAGCACCGGGACTAGCGGAGCCTGGGAGCAGTACTTC